The 3 T cell receptor beta chains given below trace back to one sample, sequenced in a study of Ad26.COV2.S vaccination and SARS-CoV-2 variants. Clones were read by immunoSEQ multiplex PCR, and TCRdb kept only the in-frame ones, dropping some. The data show roughly 380,000 clones, with about 91% seen just once and 3.9% held by the top ten. This specimen was peripheral blood, taken after recovery from COVID-19. Source of these receptors: a human donor who had recovered from COVID-19.

The chain uses TRBV19 and TRBJ1-5; 7 nucleotides match TRBD1. Trimming took 6 bases from V and 4 from J; bases not matched to a gene: 9. The CDR3 consists of 15 residues. Per the germline V gene, CDR1 is LNHDA and CDR2 is SQIVND (reference sequence). The CDR3 reads CASRDRDRYNQPQHF. As DNA, the CDR3 is TGTGCCAGTAGGGACCGGGACAGATATAATCAGCCCCAGCATTTT.

The rearrangement links TRBV10-3 to TRBJ1-6; the D is unclear. Germline CDR1 ENHRY, CDR2 SYGVKD. The CDR3 has 16 amino acids. Trimming took 10 bases from V and 8 from J, leaving 24 bases between them. The CDR3 DNA reads as TGTGCCACCAAAGGAAGTGGACGGTGGATACATTCACCCCTCCACTTT. Amino acids: CATKGSGRWIHSPLHF.

The chain employs TRBV6-4 and TRBJ1-5; no clear D. V lost 2 bases and J lost 11, with 10 bases in between. Germline V gene lookup returns CDR1 MRHNA and CDR2 SNTAGT. The length of the CDR3 is 12 residues. The chain's CDR3 is CASSDNGGTQHF. In nucleotides, the CDR3 is TGTGCCAGCAGTGACAATGGTGGGACCCAGCATTTT.